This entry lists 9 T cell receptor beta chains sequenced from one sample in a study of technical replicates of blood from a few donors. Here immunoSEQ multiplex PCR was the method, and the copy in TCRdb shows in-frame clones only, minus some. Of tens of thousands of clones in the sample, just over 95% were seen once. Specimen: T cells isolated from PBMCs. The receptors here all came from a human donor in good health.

The CDR3 sequence is CASSLGTTGEKLFF. As DNA, the CDR3 is TGCGCCAGCAGCTTAGGGACAACGGGAGAAAAACTGTTTTTT. This chain connects TRBV5-1 to TRBJ1-4; TRBD1 is a possible D gene (6 bases). V was cut by 2 bases and J by 8 bases, with 13 bases left in between. CDR3 size: 14 residues. The germline CDR1 and CDR2 sequences are SGHRS and YFSETQ. The variable domain in full, with the rest retrieved from reference TRBV5-1 and TRBJ1-4, is KAGVTQTPRYLIKTRGQQVTLSCSPISGHRSVSWYQQTPGQGLQFLFEYFSETQRNKGNFPGRFSGRQFSNSRSEMNVSTLELGDSALYLCASSLGTTGEKLFFGSGTQLSVL.

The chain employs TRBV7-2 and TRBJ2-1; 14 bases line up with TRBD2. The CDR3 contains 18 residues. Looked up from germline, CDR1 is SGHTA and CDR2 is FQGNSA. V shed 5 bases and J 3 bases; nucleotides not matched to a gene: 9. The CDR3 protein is CASSPGGLAGAYYNEQFF. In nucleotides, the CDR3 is TGTGCCAGCAGCCCCGGGGGACTAGCGGGAGCCTACTACAATGAGCAGTTCTTC.

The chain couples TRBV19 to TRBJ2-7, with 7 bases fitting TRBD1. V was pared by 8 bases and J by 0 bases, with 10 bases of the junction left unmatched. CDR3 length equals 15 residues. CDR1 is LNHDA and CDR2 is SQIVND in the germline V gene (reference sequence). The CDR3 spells CASQVGGPDSYEQYF. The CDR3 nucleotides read TGTGCCAGTCAGGTAGGGGGCCCCGACTCCTACGAGCAGTACTTC.

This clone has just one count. This chain's CDR3 is CASSGVDGLAGSPYEQYF. The CDR3 DNA sequence: TGCGCCAGCAGCGGGGTTGATGGACTAGCGGGATCCCCCTACGAGCAGTACTTC. The chain combines TRBV5-1 with TRBJ2-7, with TRBD2 matching over 12 bases. V was clipped by 4 bases and J by 2 bases; unmatched bases: 13. Germline CDR1 is SGHRS and CDR2 is YFSETQ. This CDR3 has 18 residues. The full variable domain, rest sourced from reference TRBV5-1 and TRBJ2-7, is KAGVTQTPRYLIKTRGQQVTLSCSPISGHRSVSWYQQTPGQGLQFLFEYFSETQRNKGNFPGRFSGRQFSNSRSEMNVSTLELGDSALYLCASSGVDGLAGSPYEQYFGPGTRLTVT.

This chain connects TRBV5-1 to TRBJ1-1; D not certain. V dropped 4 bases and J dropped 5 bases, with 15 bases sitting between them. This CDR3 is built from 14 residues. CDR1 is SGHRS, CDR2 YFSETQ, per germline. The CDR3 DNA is TGCGCCAGCAGCCACAGACTGTCGGGGACTGAAGCTTTCTTT. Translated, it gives CASSHRLSGTEAFF. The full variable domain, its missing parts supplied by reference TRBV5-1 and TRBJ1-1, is KAGVTQTPRYLIKTRGQQVTLSCSPISGHRSVSWYQQTPGQGLQFLFEYFSETQRNKGNFPGRFSGRQFSNSRSEMNVSTLELGDSALYLCASSHRLSGTEAFFGQGTRLTVV.

CDR3 region: CASSSGQHTGELFF. Here the CDR3 DNA reads TGTGCCAGCAGCTCGGGACAGCACACCGGGGAGCTGTTTTTT. The rearrangement links TRBV7-9 to TRBJ2-2; 7 nucleotides align to TRBD1. In germline, CDR1 is SEHNR, CDR2 FQNEAQ (reference sequence). Trimming took 4 bases from V and 3 from J; bases not matched to a gene: 2. The CDR3 sequence is 14 residues long.

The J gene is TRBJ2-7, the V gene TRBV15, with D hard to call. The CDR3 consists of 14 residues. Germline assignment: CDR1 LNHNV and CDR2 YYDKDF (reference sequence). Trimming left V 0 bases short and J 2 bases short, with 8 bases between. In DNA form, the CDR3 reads TGTGCCACCAGCAGAGATCTGGCAGCCTACGAGCAGTACTTC. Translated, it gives CATSRDLAAYEQYF.

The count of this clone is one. As DNA, the CDR3 is TGTGCCAGCAGTCGGGGAGATAGCTATGGCTACACCTTC. Its translation is CASSRGDSYGYTF. The chain carries TRBV28 and TRBJ1-2; D ambiguous. The V gene's germline CDR1 is MDHEN and CDR2 SYDVKM. The CDR3 totals 13 residues. V lost 5 bases and J 4 bases, leaving 11 bases between the germline ends.

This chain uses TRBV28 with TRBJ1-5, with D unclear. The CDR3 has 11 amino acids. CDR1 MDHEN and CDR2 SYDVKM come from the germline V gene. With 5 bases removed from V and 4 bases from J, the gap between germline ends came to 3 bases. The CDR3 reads CASSQNQPQHF. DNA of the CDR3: TGTGCCAGCAGTCAAAATCAGCCCCAGCATTTT.